This TCR beta chain originates from a study of blood T cell repertoires in COVID-19. At the level of the study: Spain, Italy and the United States supplied samples that represented acute and convalescent COVID-19. Sources were T cells, B-cell-depleted T cells, or PBMCs; the material itself was cDNA or gDNA.

As processed by the authors: Using reference gene primer amplification, nucleated cell counts were estimated. Generated by immunoSEQ multiplex PCR, the TCRdb table keeps only in-frame clones and is missing some. That table is the source of V, J and clone size, and D and trimming were worked out from the DNA. The table shows 120,000 or so clones, with 70% to 90% occurring only once. CDR3 length: 13 amino acids. The V gene's germline CDR1 is MNHEY and CDR2 SVGAGI. V lost 8 bases, J lost 5 bases, and 14 bases lay in between. What was sequenced was peripheral blood. The chain couples TRBV6-5 to TRBJ2-3; perhaps TRBD2 as D (6 bases). This sequence was found in a woman aged 50 to 65 with acute or convalescent COVID-19. The CDR3 bases are TGTGCCAGCCACACTTTAGCGGAAGATACGCAGTATTTT. This gives the protein CASHTLAEDTQYF.